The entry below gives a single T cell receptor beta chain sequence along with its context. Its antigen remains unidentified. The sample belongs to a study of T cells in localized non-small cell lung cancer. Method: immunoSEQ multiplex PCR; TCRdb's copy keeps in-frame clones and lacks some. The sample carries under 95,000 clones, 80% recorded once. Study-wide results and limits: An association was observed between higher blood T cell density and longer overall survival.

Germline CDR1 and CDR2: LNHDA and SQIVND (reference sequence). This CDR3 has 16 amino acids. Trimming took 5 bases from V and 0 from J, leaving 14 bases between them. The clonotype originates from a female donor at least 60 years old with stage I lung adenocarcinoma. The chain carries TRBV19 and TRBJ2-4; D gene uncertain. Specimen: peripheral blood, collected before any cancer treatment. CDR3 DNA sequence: TGTGCCAGTAGTCTTCACACCACCGAAGCCAAAAACATTCAGTACTTC. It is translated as CASSLHTTEAKNIQYF.